Listed below are T cell receptor beta chains from one sample, sequenced in a study of regulatory T cells in long-lasting Graves disease. In TCRdb, the multiplex PCR reads were re-called with MiXCR into one record per CDR3 protein. The data contain some 420,000 distinct CDR3 sequences, less than 25% of them singletons. This material consisted of peripheral blood mononuclear cells (PBMCs), taken when the disease was refractory, from a patient treated with antithyroid drugs. These receptors were obtained from a female donor with Graves disease. CDR3s include the opening cysteine and the closing phenylalanine or tryptophan. The D gene is left open where the match is weak. Not all rows give a size; the values are once, few, many and, for expanded clones, a class.

d_call j_call cdr3_length v_call clone_size cdr3_nt cdr3_aa
. TRBJ1-2 14 TRBV9 . TGTGCCAGCAGCGTGGGGGATGGGGGAAATGGCTACACCTTC CASSVGDGGNGYTF
TRBD1 TRBJ1-1 15 TRBV7-9 few TGTGCCAGCAGCTTAGTGACAGGGGAGGTCACTGAAGCTTTCTTT CASSLVTGEVTEAFF
. TRBJ2-2 17 TRBV28 many TGTGCCAGCACCCTTGTCTTGGGGAGCGCGAACACCGGGGAGCTGTTTTTT CASTLVLGSANTGELFF
. TRBJ2-1 17 TRBV10-3 few TGTGCCATCAGTGAGTCGCCAACTTTAAAGGGTCCTCGGGAGCAGTTCTTC CAISESPTLKGPREQFF
. TRBJ1-1 12 TRBV10-3 . TGTGCCATCAGTGTAACCGGATCGGGAGCTTTCTTT CAISVTGSGAFF
TRBD1 TRBJ2-7 17 TRBV7-9 many TGTGCCAGCAGCTTTATGCAAGGGGGCCTAAGCTCCTACGAGCAGTACTTC CASSFMQGGLSSYEQYF
. TRBJ2-4 17 TRBV4-1 . TGCGCCAGCAGCCTGGCGGGACAGTACCCATCCAAAAACATTCAGTACTTC CASSLAGQYPSKNIQYF
TRBD1 TRBJ2-1 17 TRBV28 many TGTGCCAGCAGTCAGGTTACCGGGACAGTCTCCTACAATGAGCAGTTCTTC CASSQVTGTVSYNEQFF
. TRBJ2-7 11 TRBV20-1 . TGCAGTGCACAATCGCCTTACGAGCAGTACTTC CSAQSPYEQYF
. TRBJ2-5 15 TRBV9 few TGTGCCAGCAGCGTCTATAAGGGGGGCCGAGAGACCCAGTACTTC CASSVYKGGRETQYF
. TRBJ2-5 14 TRBV6-5 many TGTGCCAGCAGTTACCGGGACGGCCAAGAGACCCAGTACTTC CASSYRDGQETQYF
. TRBJ1-1 11 TRBV11-2 many TGTGCCAGCAGCGAAGGAGGTATTGCTTTCTTT CASSEGGIAFF
. TRBJ1-5 14 TRBV28 many TGTGCCAGCAACAATGGTATTAGCAATCAGCCCCAGCATTTT CASNNGISNQPQHF
. TRBJ1-1 11 TRBV30 once TGTGCCTGGAGTGTAGGGCGGGAAGCTTTCTTT CAWSVGREAFF
. TRBJ2-7 15 TRBV20-1 few TGCAGTGCCACCAAAACCTCAGGGTTATCCTACGAGCAGTACTTC CSATKTSGLSYEQYF
. TRBJ2-5 13 TRBV28 many TGTGCCAGCAACCCGGCTAGCATGGAGACCCAGTACTTC CASNPASMETQYF
. TRBJ1-1 13 TRBV12-3/TRBV12-4 many TGTGCCAGCAGTTTGCACAGGGTGGGTGAAGCTTTCTTT CASSLHRVGEAFF
. TRBJ1-3 15 TRBV7-6 once TGTGCCAGCAGCGTAAATATAGCTCCTGGAAACACCATATATTTT CASSVNIAPGNTIYF
. TRBJ1-3 14 TRBV12-3/TRBV12-4 . TGTGCCAGCTCGCTGGTACCCGACTACTTTGCCATATATTTT CASSLVPDYFAIYF
TRBD2 TRBJ2-2 16 TRBV4-3 . TGCGCCAGCAGCCCCTTACTAGCGGGAGACACCGGGGAGCTGTTTTTT CASSPLLAGDTGELFF
. TRBJ1-2 14 TRBV20-1 few TGCAGTGCTAAGAAGGGATTCTTTAACTATGGCTACACCTTC CSAKKGFFNYGYTF
TRBD1 TRBJ2-7 13 TRBV19 many TGTGCCAGTAGGGGACAGCTCTCCTACGAGCAGTACTTC CASRGQLSYEQYF
TRBD1 TRBJ2-3 14 TRBV12-3/TRBV12-4 . TGTGCCAGCAGTCGGGACAGTCGAGCAGATACGCAGTATTTT CASSRDSRADTQYF
. TRBJ2-3 15 TRBV7-2 few TGTGCCAGCAGCTTAGTATCCGAGAACACAGATACGCAGTATTTT CASSLVSENTDTQYF
. TRBJ1-1 13 TRBV24-1 many TGTGCCACCAGTGGGGGAGGGGATACTGAAGCTTTCTTT CATSGGGDTEAFF
TRBD1 TRBJ1-5 14 TRBV30 . TGTGCCTGGAACGGACAGGGGCTTGGGCAGCCCCAGCATTTT CAWNGQGLGQPQHF
. TRBJ1-1 14 TRBV10-3 many TGTGCCATCAGAGAGGGATTTCTGAACACTGAAGCTTTCTTT CAIREGFLNTEAFF
. TRBJ1-2 11 TRBV6-1 . TGTGCCAGCAACCCGGAAGGTGGCTACACCTTC CASNPEGGYTF
. TRBJ1-1 19 TRBV7-8 many TGTGCCAGCAGCCCTCAACGTACGGAAAGTTGGACAGCACAGACTGAAGCTTTCTTT CASSPQRTESWTAQTEAFF
. TRBJ2-5 13 TRBV7-2 few TGTGCCAGCAGCTCATATTTACAAGAGACCCAGTACTTC CASSSYLQETQYF
. TRBJ2-5 12 TRBV28 many TGTGCCAGCAAAAAGGGGTCACAGACCCAGTACTTC CASKKGSQTQYF
. TRBJ1-4 11 TRBV2 many TGTGCCAGCAGACTCTATGAAAAACTGTTTTTT CASRLYEKLFF